This TCR beta chain was recovered during a study of siplizumab effects on memory and regulatory T cells. Trimming left V 5 bases short and J 0 bases short, with 11 bases between. The CDR3 runs to 16 residues. The germline V gene has CDR1 SGHTA and CDR2 FQGNSA. Produced via immunoSEQ multiplex PCR; TCRdb's table is partial and in-frame only. The sample carries some 87,000 clones, over 80% recorded once. The sample comprised CD4+ T cells sorted from blood. This chain uses TRBV7-2 with TRBJ2-6, with D unclear. This TCR was recovered from a human donor in good health. In DNA, the CDR3 is TGTGCCAGCAGCGAAAGACGGGCCTCTGGGGCCAACGTCCTGACTTTC. Its protein is CASSERRASGANVLTF.